Below, 16 T cell receptor beta chains from the same sample are listed, as sequenced in a study of blood T cell repertoires in COVID-19. Profiled with immunoSEQ multiplex PCR; TCRdb holds only in-frame clones, not every one. The data hold some 78,000 clones, with approximately 89% observed a single time. Sequencing input: peripheral blood. The receptors shown here come from a man between 45 and 60 years old with active or convalescent COVID-19.

The J gene is TRBJ2-1, the V gene TRBV28; TRBD2 matches 12 bases. Germline V CDR1 and CDR2: MDHEN, SYDVKM. V shed 1 base and J 5 bases; nucleotides not matched to a gene: 6. CDR3 length: 17 amino acids. In DNA form, the CDR3 reads TGTGCCAGCAGTTTATTCCCTAGCGGGGGGGCCGACAATGAGCAGTTCTTC. This encodes CASSLFPSGGADNEQFF. Variable domain in full (rest from reference TRBV28 and TRBJ2-1): DVKVTQSSRYLVKRTGEKVFLECVQDMDHENMFWYRQDPGLGLRLIYFSYDVKMKEKGDIPEGYSVSREKKERFSLILESASTNQTSMYLCASSLFPSGGADNEQFFGPGTRLTVL.

CDR3 sequence: CASIGTAPNTEAFF. CDR3 coding DNA: TGTGCCAGCATCGGGACAGCGCCGAACACTGAAGCTTTCTTT. This chain links TRBV28 with TRBJ1-1; 7 nucleotides line up with TRBD1. Germline CDR1 and CDR2: MDHEN and SYDVKM. With 7 bases clipped from V and 1 base from J, the junction kept 6 bases outside the gene matches. The CDR3 totals 14 residues.

The CDR3 is CSATTTSGGGSGELFF. Here the CDR3 DNA reads TGCAGCGCCACTACTACTAGCGGGGGTGGGAGCGGGGAGCTGTTTTTT. The V and J genes are TRBV29-1 and TRBJ2-2, with TRBD2 identical over 11 bases. The V segment lost 7 bases and the J segment 7 bases; nucleotides outside the gene matches: 14. CDR1 and CDR2 from the germline V gene are SQVTM and ANQGSEA. The CDR3 has 16 residues.

The chain carries TRBV11-2 and TRBJ1-1; 7 nucleotides line up with TRBD1. Germline assignment: CDR1 SGHAT and CDR2 FQNNGV. This CDR3 has 12 residues. With 4 bases clipped from V and 8 bases from J, the junction kept 4 bases outside the gene matches. The CDR3 loop reads CASSWTGIEAFF. The CDR3 bases are TGTGCCAGCAGCTGGACAGGTATCGAAGCTTTCTTT.

For the CDR3, the DNA is TGCGCCAGCAGCTTGGGGACAGGGGGCCTGGATACGCAGTATTTT. This encodes CASSLGTGGLDTQYF. V and J are TRBV5-1 and TRBJ2-3; 11 nucleotides align to TRBD1. V gave up 0 bases and J gave up 6 bases; unmatched junction bases: 3. The CDR3 contains 15 residues. Per germline, CDR1 SGHRS and CDR2 YFSETQ.

This clone was seen once. The V gene is TRBV28, the J gene TRBJ1-6, with 9 bases aligning to TRBD1. The CDR3 is 14 residues long. Germline V lookup: CDR1 MDHEN, CDR2 SYDVKM. V was clipped by 5 bases and J by 10 bases; unmatched bases: 6. CDR3 sequence reads: CASSIQGAGSPLHF. CDR3 DNA: TGTGCCAGCAGTATACAGGGGGCAGGGTCACCCCTCCACTTT.

This clone was counted a single time. This chain joins TRBV7-2 and TRBJ1-2; a possible D gene is TRBD1 (5 bases). The CDR3 runs to 14 residues. Germline loops: CDR1 SGHTA, CDR2 FQGNSA. Trimming pared 4 bases from V and 6 bases from J, leaving 15 bases between. CDR3 sequence (DNA): TGTGCCAGCAGCTCCAGGGCGGGGACGGATGGCTACACCTTC. Amino acid sequence: CASSSRAGTDGYTF.

This clone was counted once. The rearrangement links TRBV9 to TRBJ1-3, with TRBD1 as a possible D gene (6 bases). Per germline, CDR1 SGDLS and CDR2 YYNGEE. The V end was cut by 4 bases, the J end by 1 base, with 12 bases between. This CDR3 is 15 amino acids long. The CDR3 nucleotides are TGTGCCAGCAGCCTTACGGACAGTTCTGGAAACACCATATATTTT. Residues: CASSLTDSSGNTIYF.

V and J are TRBV30 and TRBJ2-7; 8 positions match TRBD1. Per the germline V gene, CDR1 is GTSNPN and CDR2 is SVGIG (reference sequence). Losses at the gene ends were 4 bases for V and 4 bases for J; bases not matched to a gene: 12. The CDR3 has 15 residues. CDR3 protein: CAWTTDRGVPYEQYF. The DNA of the CDR3 is TGTGCCTGGACAACAGACAGGGGAGTACCGTACGAGCAGTACTTC.

The genes are TRBV3-1 (or the pseudogene TRBV3-2) and TRBJ2-2; D gene uncertain. In germline, CDR1 is LGHDT, CDR2 YNNKEL (reference sequence). Trimming removed 4 bases from V and 0 bases from J, with 6 bases in between. CDR3 size: 14 residues. The CDR3 DNA is TGTGCCAGCAGCCCCAGGCCGAACACCGGGGAGCTGTTTTTT. Encoded protein: CASSPRPNTGELFF.

The chain carries TRBV3-1 (or the pseudogene TRBV3-2) and TRBJ2-2; D might be TRBD2 (5 bases). CDR3 length: 16 amino acids. From germline, CDR1 is LGHDT and CDR2 YNNKEL (reference sequence). Between the trimmed V and J ends, which lost 2 bases and 1 base, there was a span of 11 bases. CDR3 region: CASSQTAALNTGELFF. The CDR3 DNA reads as TGTGCCAGCAGCCAAACAGCGGCCCTGAACACCGGGGAGCTGTTTTTT.

This sequence joins TRBV6-5 and TRBJ1-4; D is possibly TRBD1 (5 bases). Germline V gene data show CDR1 as MNHEY and CDR2 as SVGAGI. This CDR3 is built from 14 residues. Trimming cost V 5 bases and J 8 bases, with 15 bases left between them. CDR3 DNA sequence: TGTGCCAGCAGTCCTGGGCAGGGAGGAGAAAAACTGTTTTTT. Its translation: CASSPGQGGEKLFF.

The chain combines TRBV11-2 with TRBJ1-4, with 8 positions matching TRBD1. After removal of 5 bases from V and 0 bases from J, the junction contained 11 bases not matched to a gene. The V gene's germline CDR1 is SGHAT and CDR2 FQNNGV. This CDR3 is built from 18 residues. CDR3 nucleotide sequence: TGTGCCAGCAGCCCCCCTGCAGGGGGCTTAGCAACTAATGAAAAACTGTTTTTT. Its translation is CASSPPAGGLATNEKLFF.

The gene calls are TRBV10-3 and TRBJ1-2, with 8 bases that match TRBD1. The ends lost 4 bases at V and 5 bases at J; junction bases unmatched: 6. This CDR3 is built from 14 residues. The germline gives CDR1 ENHRY, CDR2 SYGVKD. The DNA for the CDR3 is TGTGCCATCAGTGGGACAGGGAGTGGATATGGCTACACCTTC. Its protein product is CAISGTGSGYGYTF.

The chain uses TRBV28 and TRBJ2-3; TRBD1 aligns across 9 bases. CDR1 and CDR2 (germline): MDHEN, SYDVKM. The CDR3 extends over 16 amino acids. With V trimmed by 11 bases and J by 3 bases, 15 bases remained unmatched. CDR3 loop: CAAPPGQGTKTDTQYF. For the CDR3, the DNA is TGTGCCGCCCCCCCGGGACAGGGAACGAAGACAGATACGCAGTATTTT.

This sequence joins TRBV5-8 and TRBJ2-5; the match to TRBD2 covers 8 bases. This CDR3 spans 15 amino acids. Germline-derived CDR1 and CDR2 are SGHTS and YDEGEE. Trimming removed 1 base from V and 0 bases from J; junction bases left unmatched: 2. The CDR3 coding sequence is TGTGCCAGCAGCTTGCCTAGCGGGCACCAAGAGACCCAGTACTTC. This encodes CASSLPSGHQETQYF.